This T cell receptor beta chain comes out of a study of T cell responses to AZD1222 COVID-19 vaccine. The V gene lost 3 bases and the J gene lost 1 base, with 12 bases spanning the gap. This CDR3 is built from 15 residues. The germline gives CDR1 LNHDA, CDR2 SQIVND (reference sequence). Clones were read by immunoSEQ multiplex PCR, and TCRdb kept only the in-frame ones, dropping some. Of 250,000 to 300,000 clones in the sample, approximately 94% are singletons; the top ten hold roughly 0.51%. The receptor was isolated from an adult who received the AZD1222 COVID-19 vaccine. V usage is TRBV19 and J usage is TRBJ1-1; the D gene is possibly TRBD1 (6 bases). Sequences were derived from peripheral blood, sampled 28 days after the second AZD1222 dose. The CDR3 is CASSMAAGENTEAFF. The CDR3 region has the DNA TGTGCCAGTAGTATGGCTGCAGGGGAGAACACTGAAGCTTTCTTT.